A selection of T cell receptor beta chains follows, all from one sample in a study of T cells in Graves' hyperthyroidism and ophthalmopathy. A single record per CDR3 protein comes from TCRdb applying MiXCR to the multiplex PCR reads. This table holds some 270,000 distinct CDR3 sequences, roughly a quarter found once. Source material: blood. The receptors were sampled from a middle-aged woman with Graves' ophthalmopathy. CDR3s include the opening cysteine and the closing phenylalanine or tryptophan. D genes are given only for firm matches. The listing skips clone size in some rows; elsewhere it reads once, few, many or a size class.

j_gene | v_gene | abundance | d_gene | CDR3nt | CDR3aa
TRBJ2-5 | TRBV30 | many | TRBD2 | TGTGCCTGGGGGCTGGGGACTAGCGGGAGGGAGACCCAGTACTTC | CAWGLGTSGRETQYF
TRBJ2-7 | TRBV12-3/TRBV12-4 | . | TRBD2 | TGTGCCAGCAGTTTATTGAGCCCCTTTCCGGTAGCGGGAGACTACGAGCAGTACTTC | CASSLLSPFPVAGDYEQYF
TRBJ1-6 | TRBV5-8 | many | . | TGTGCCAGCAGCCCGGAGGGCTCCTATAATTCACCCCTCCACTTT | CASSPEGSYNSPLHF
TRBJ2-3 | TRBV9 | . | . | TGTGCCAGCAGCGTAGGGGTCACAGATACGCAGTATTTT | CASSVGVTDTQYF
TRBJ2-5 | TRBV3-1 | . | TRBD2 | TGTGCCAGCAGCCAGGTCCCCCCCAGCGGGAGACCAGAGACCCAGTACTTC | CASSQVPPSGRPETQYF
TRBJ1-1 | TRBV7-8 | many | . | TGTGCCAGCAGCTTAAGGCACAGGAGGGACACTGAAGCTTTCTTT | CASSLRHRRDTEAFF
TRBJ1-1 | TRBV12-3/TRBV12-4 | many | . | TGTGCCAGCAGTTCCCCAGCTGAAGCTTTCTTT | CASSSPAEAFF
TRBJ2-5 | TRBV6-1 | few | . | TGTGCCAGCAGTCCTAAGCGGCTTACCTCCAAGACGACCCAGTACTTC | CASSPKRLTSKTTQYF
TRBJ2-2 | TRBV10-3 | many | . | TGTGCCATCAGAGACGCCCAGTTCACTGGCAGCACCGGGGAGCTGTTTTTT | CAIRDAQFTGSTGELFF
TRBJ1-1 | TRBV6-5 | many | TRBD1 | TGTGCCAGCAGTATACAGGGGGGGACTGAAGCTTTCTTT | CASSIQGGTEAFF
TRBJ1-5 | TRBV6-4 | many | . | TGTGCCAGCAGTCCCTCGTGGGGCCCGGGGGGCAATCAGCCCCAGCATTTT | CASSPSWGPGGNQPQHF
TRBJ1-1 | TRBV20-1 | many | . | TGCAGTGCTAGATGGGTAGCCACTGAAGCTTTCTTT | CSARWVATEAFF
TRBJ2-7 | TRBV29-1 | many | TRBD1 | TGCAGCGTTGAAGGACAGGGAGTGGGGACCTCCTACGAGCAGTACTTC | CSVEGQGVGTSYEQYF
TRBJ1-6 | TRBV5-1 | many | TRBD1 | TGCGCCAGCAGCCTCGGGACAGGGGACTCACCCCTCCACTTT | CASSLGTGDSPLHF
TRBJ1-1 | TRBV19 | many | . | TGTGCCAGTGGACACAACACTGAAGCTTTCTTT | CASGHNTEAFF
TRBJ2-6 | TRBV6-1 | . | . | TGTGCCAGCAGTGCGACCCGGGGGCCTGGGGCCAACGTCCTGACTTTC | CASSATRGPGANVLTF
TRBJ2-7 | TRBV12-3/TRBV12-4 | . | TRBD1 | TGTGCCAGCAGGCCGGGACAGGGGAACGAGCAGTACTTC | CASRPGQGNEQYF
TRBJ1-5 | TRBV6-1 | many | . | TGTGCCAGCAGTCCCGAGGGGGGATTGGGATCTCAGCCCCAGCATTTT | CASSPEGGLGSQPQHF
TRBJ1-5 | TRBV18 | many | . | TGTGCCAGCTCATTCGGGACTCGGGGGCTCTCGCCCCAGCATTTT | CASSFGTRGLSPQHF
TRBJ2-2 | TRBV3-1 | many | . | TGTGCCAGCAGCAAAGACCCCTGGGGCAGGGACACCGGGGAGCTGTTTTTT | CASSKDPWGRDTGELFF
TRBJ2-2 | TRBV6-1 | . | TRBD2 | TGTGCCAGCAGCCCCGGGACTAGCGGGAGGGTTATCGGGGAGCTGTTTTTT | CASSPGTSGRVIGELFF
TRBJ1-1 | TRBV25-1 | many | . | TGTGCCAGCAGTGTGGGGGGCCGGAGCGCTGAAGCTTTCTTT | CASSVGGRSAEAFF
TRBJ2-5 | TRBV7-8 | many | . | TGTGCCAGCAGCTTACACAGGGGAGGAGAGACCCAGTACTTC | CASSLHRGGETQYF
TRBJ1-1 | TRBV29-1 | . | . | TGCAGCGTGGGGGGCGCGGCAACCTCGAACACTGAAGCTTTCTTT | CSVGGAATSNTEAFF
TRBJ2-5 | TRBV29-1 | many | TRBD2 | TGCAGCGTCATACTAGCGGGACACGAGACCCAGTACTTC | CSVILAGHETQYF
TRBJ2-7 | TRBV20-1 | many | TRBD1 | TGCAGTGCTAGAGGTGGCAGGGGGTACGAGCAGTACTTC | CSARGGRGYEQYF
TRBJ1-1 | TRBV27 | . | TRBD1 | TGTGCCAGCAGCCGTCCCGGGACAGGGACCACTGAAGCTTTCTTT | CASSRPGTGTTEAFF
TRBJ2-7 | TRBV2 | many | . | TGTGCCAGCAGTGAAGCGCACCGGAAGAGGACCCACGAGCAGTACTTC | CASSEAHRKRTHEQYF
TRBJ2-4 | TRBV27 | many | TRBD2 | TGTGCCAGCAGTTTATCGCCTTCGACTAGCGGGACAGCCAAAAACATTCAGTACTTC | CASSLSPSTSGTAKNIQYF
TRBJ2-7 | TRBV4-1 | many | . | TGCGCCAGCAGCGTGCGGTCTGGTTACGAGCAGTACTTC | CASSVRSGYEQYF
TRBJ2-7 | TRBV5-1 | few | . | TGCGCCAGCAGCCCAAGTACTCGGGACCCCTACGAGCAGTACTTC | CASSPSTRDPYEQYF
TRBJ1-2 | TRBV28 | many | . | TGTGCCAGCAGTTTAAGTCTCGACAGCCTCTATGGCTACACCTTC | CASSLSLDSLYGYTF
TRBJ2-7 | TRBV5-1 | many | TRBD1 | TGCGCCAGCAGCTTGGGGGACAGTCTCCTAGGCTGCGAGCAGTACTTC | CASSLGDSLLGCEQYF
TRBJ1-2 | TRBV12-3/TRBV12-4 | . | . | TGTGCCAGCAGCCGGACAGCTTCTAACTATGGCTACACCTTC | CASSRTASNYGYTF
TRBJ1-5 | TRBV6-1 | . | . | TGTGCCAGCCCCATTCCGGGGAGTCAGCCCCAGCATTTT | CASPIPGSQPQHF
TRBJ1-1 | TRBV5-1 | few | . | TGCGCCAGCAGCTATGGGGGGGGGAACACTGAAGCTTTCTTT | CASSYGGGNTEAFF
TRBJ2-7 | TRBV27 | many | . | TGTGCCAGCAGTTTATCAGGGACCCCCTACGAGCAGTACTTC | CASSLSGTPYEQYF
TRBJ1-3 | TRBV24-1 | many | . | TGTGCCACCAGTGATTCCGGGGCCCTGGGCGGAAACACCATATATTTT | CATSDSGALGGNTIYF
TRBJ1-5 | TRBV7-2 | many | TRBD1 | TGTGCCAGCAGCCCAAGGACAGGGAGGAATCAGCCCCAGCATTTT | CASSPRTGRNQPQHF
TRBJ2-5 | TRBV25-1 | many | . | TGTGCCAGCAGTGAGGGGGGGCGCCCAGAGACCCAGTACTTC | CASSEGGRPETQYF